This T cell receptor (beta chain) was identified in a study of blood T cell repertoires in COVID-19. Data came from immunoSEQ multiplex PCR; TCRdb stores just in-frame clones and leaves some out. The top ten hold around 10% of the sample, which has hundreds of thousands of clones, 85% to 90% seen once. The CDR3 spans 15 residues. From germline, CDR1 is SEHNR and CDR2 FQNEAQ (reference sequence). V lost 4 bases and J lost 0; bases outside the gene matches: 5. The TCR comes from a woman in her 30s with COVID-19, enrolled during active disease. Sequencing was carried out using peripheral blood. The chain links TRBV7-9 to TRBJ1-2, with 7 bases identical to TRBD1. For the CDR3, the DNA is TGTGCCAGCAGCTCCGACAGGGATACTAACTATGGCTACACCTTC. Protein sequence: CASSSDRDTNYGYTF.